Presented here are 5 T cell receptor beta chains from one specimen sequenced in a study of OX40 agonist ivuxolimab in advanced cancers. Assay: immunoSEQ multiplex PCR; the TCRdb copy retains only in-frame clones and omits some. The sample contains 45,000 to 60,000 clones, less than 85% of which appear only once. Sequencing was performed on CD4+ or CD8+ T cells sorted from blood, taken in a trial of the OX40 agonist ivuxolimab. These receptors were collected from an adult with an advanced solid tumor such as melanoma, head and neck, liver or kidney cancer.

There are a few counts of this clone. The chain couples TRBV19 to TRBJ2-1; possible D gene TRBD1, 7 bases. The germline V and J ends were trimmed by 1 base and 6 bases, with 13 bases remaining between them. This CDR3 comprises 15 residues. Germline CDR1 reads LNHDA; CDR2 reads SQIVND (reference sequence). CDR3 amino acids: CASSIGQGGGNEQFF. The CDR3 DNA reads TGTGCCAGTAGTATAGGCCAGGGGGGAGGCAATGAGCAGTTCTTC.

The rearrangement joins TRBV5-1 to TRBJ1-3; D ambiguous. The CDR3 sequence is 16 residues long. Germline V gene sequence: CDR1 SGHRS, CDR2 YFSETQ. V dropped 0 bases and J dropped 2 bases, with 12 bases sitting between them. The CDR3 coding sequence is TGCGCCAGCAGCTTGGGGTTCGGATCCGCTGGAAACACCATATATTTT. As protein: CASSLGFGSAGNTIYF.

This rearrangement joins TRBV7-8 to TRBJ1-2, with D unresolved. Trimming stripped 3 bases from V and 5 bases from J, with 7 bases between. CDR3 size: 12 residues. Germline CDR1 is SGHVS and CDR2 is FQNEAQ. The CDR3 reads CASSLPGYGYTF. The CDR3, as DNA: TGTGCCAGCAGCTTGCCCGGATATGGCTACACCTTC.

The V gene is TRBV5-1, the J gene TRBJ2-6; D is perhaps TRBD1 (6 bases). V shed 6 bases and J shed 1 base, with 14 bases lying between them. CDR1 is SGHRS, CDR2 YFSETQ, per germline. This CDR3 region has 16 residues. The CDR3 DNA reads TGCGCCAGCACTGGGCAGGGGTGGTCTGGGGCCAACGTCCTGACTTTC. This encodes CASTGQGWSGANVLTF. The full variable domain, with the rest looked up from reference TRBV5-1 and TRBJ2-6, is KAGVTQTPRYLIKTRGQQVTLSCSPISGHRSVSWYQQTPGQGLQFLFEYFSETQRNKGNFPGRFSGRQFSNSRSEMNVSTLELGDSALYLCASTGQGWSGANVLTFGAGSRLTVL.

J is TRBJ2-2 and V is TRBV7-2; D is undetermined. Germline values: CDR1 SGHTA, CDR2 FQGNSA. The CDR3 consists of 14 residues. V dropped 3 bases and J dropped 0 bases, with 5 bases sitting between them. The CDR3 region has the DNA TGTGCCAGCAGCTTTGGCCCGAACACCGGGGAGCTGTTTTTT. Translation: CASSFGPNTGELFF.